Listed here are 21 T cell receptor beta chains from one sample, sequenced in a study of T-cell memory formation after mild COVID-19. From the 5' RACE reads, TCRdb called clonotypes with MiXCR, one entry per CDR3 protein. The sample holds hundreds of thousands of distinct CDR3 sequences, 16% seen once. Sequencing input: PBMCs or a T cell subset sorted from them (not recorded which). Every receptor here comes from a man between 18 and 35 years old who had mild COVID-19 (a few samples of this study predate the infection). Cell type and time point are not known.

This chain uses TRBV5-1 with TRBJ1-3, with D tentatively TRBD1 (6 bases). The V and J ends lost 4 bases and 0 bases respectively, with 14 bases between them. This CDR3 region has 16 residues. Germline V CDR1 and CDR2: SGHRS, YFSETQ. The DNA of the CDR3 is TGCGCCAGCAGCCCTGCACAGGGCTACTCTGGAAACACCATATATTTT. This sequence encodes CASSPAQGYSGNTIYF.

In its sample, this clonotype was seen a few times. The V and J genes are TRBV5-1 and TRBJ1-5; 9 positions match TRBD1. This CDR3 spans 15 amino acids. J lost 6 bases, V lost 0 bases, and 4 bases had no gene match. Germline V gives CDR1 SGHRS, CDR2 YFSETQ. CDR3 residues: CASSLGTGGSQPQHF. As DNA, the CDR3 is TGCGCCAGCAGCTTGGGAACAGGGGGCTCTCAGCCCCAGCATTTT.

In this sample, this clonotype turned up many times. The chain employs TRBV7-9 and TRBJ2-1; 10 bases fit TRBD2. This CDR3 has 16 residues. Trimming removed 3 bases from V and 4 bases from J; junction bases left unmatched: 6. Germline CDR1 reads SEHNR; CDR2 reads FQNEAQ (reference sequence). The CDR3 DNA reads TGTGCCAGCAGCTTGCTGAGCGGGGGGGCTTACAATGAGCAGTTCTTC. Amino acids: CASSLLSGGAYNEQFF.

The rearrangement joins TRBV19 to TRBJ2-5, with D unresolved. Trimming stripped 1 base from V and 7 bases from J, with 10 bases between. Germline values: CDR1 LNHDA, CDR2 SQIVND (reference sequence). This CDR3 has 13 amino acids. The DNA of the CDR3 is TGTGCCAGTAGTATAGGGAGTGATCGGACCCAGTACTTC. Amino acid sequence: CASSIGSDRTQYF.

Ten or more counts support this clonotype. Its ends do not fully match the called genes, so a read error is possible. This chain uses TRBV7-7 with TRBJ2-5; a weak D match, TRBD1 (7 bases). This CDR3 is 15 amino acids long. Per germline, CDR1 SSHAT and CDR2 FNYEAQ (reference sequence). CDR3 sequence reads: CASSVGGTAQETQYF. The CDR3 DNA sequence: TGTGCTAGCAGCGTAGGCGGGACAGCCCAAGAGACCCAGTACTTC.

This clonotype turned up a few times. The chain has TRBV7-8 and TRBJ1-5; tentatively, D is TRBD1 (5 bases). CDR1 and CDR2 (germline): SGHVS, FQNEAQ. The CDR3 runs 18 residues. The V end was cut by 7 bases, the J end by 0 bases, with 22 bases between. CDR3 sequence: CASTFLSGTGYSNQPQHF. For the CDR3, the DNA is TGTGCCAGCACCTTCCTTTCCGGGACGGGCTATAGCAATCAGCCCCAGCATTTT.

CDR3 protein: CASSLLSASYEQYV. CDR3 nucleotide sequence: TGTGCCAGCAGCTTGTTGTCTGCATCCTACGAGCAGTACGTC. V and J are TRBV5-5 and TRBJ2-7; D is uncertain. The CDR3 extends over 14 amino acids. Deletions cut 1 base from V and 1 base from J, with 9 bases between. The germline V gene has CDR1 SGHKS and CDR2 YYEKEE (reference sequence).

This clonotype has only one observation. In DNA form, the CDR3 reads TGTGCCACCAGTGACCGCCTGACAGGGGACGGTCTGGAGACCCAGTACTTC. It translates to CATSDRLTGDGLETQYF. The chain combines TRBV24-1 with TRBJ2-5; 8 bases are shared with TRBD1. Germline assignment: CDR1 KGHDR and CDR2 SFDVKD. This CDR3 has 17 amino acids. V was clipped by 4 bases and J by 5 bases; unmatched bases: 14.

About this clonotype itself: Its ends do not fully match the called genes, so a read error is possible. The V call is TRBV9, the J call TRBJ2-3, with D unclear. The CDR3 is made up of 13 amino acids. Germline CDR1 is SGDLS and CDR2 is YYNGEE. CDR3 DNA: TGTGCCAGAAGCGCCCCAGGCGTTGATACGCAGTATTTT. Translation: CARSAPGVDTQYF.

The V call is TRBV4-1, the J call TRBJ2-1; TRBD1 or TRBD2 may be the D gene (6 bases each). The germline V gene encodes CDR1 MGHRA and CDR2 YSYEKL. The CDR3 runs 15 residues. V gave up 3 bases and J gave up 1 base, with 10 bases separating them. The CDR3: CASSHQGGSYNEQFF. The DNA for the CDR3 is TGCGCCAGCAGCCATCAAGGGGGGTCCTACAATGAGCAGTTCTTC.

The chain couples TRBV11-2 to TRBJ2-7, with TRBD1 as a possible D gene (6 bases). CDR1 is SGHAT and CDR2 is FQNNGV in the germline V gene. V was shortened by 3 bases and J by 4 bases, with 16 bases between the two germline ends. The CDR3 has 15 amino acids. The chain's CDR3 is CASSLGQGPLYEQYV. The CDR3 DNA reads as TGTGCCAGCAGCTTGGGCCAGGGGCCGCTATACGAGCAGTACGTC.

This chain links TRBV2 with TRBJ2-6, with 7 positions matching TRBD1. The V gene end was trimmed by 5 bases and the J gene end by 3 bases; junction bases not matched to a gene: 13. The CDR3 loop spans 18 amino acids. Germline values: CDR1 SNHLY, CDR2 FYNNEI. The CDR3 spells CASSSPDRAIHGANVLTF. Here the CDR3 DNA reads TGTGCCAGCAGTTCTCCAGACAGGGCAATTCATGGGGCCAACGTCCTGACTTTC. Looking up the rest from reference TRBV2 and TRBJ2-6 gives the full variable domain: EPEVTQTPSHQVTQMGQEVILRCVPISNHLYFYWYRQILGQKVEFLVSFYNNEISEKSEIFDDQFSVERPDGSNFTLKIRSTKLEDSAMYFCASSSPDRAIHGANVLTFGAGSRLTVL.

For this clonotype: At one end the junction does not follow the germline gene, possibly because of a read error. This sequence joins TRBV28 and TRBJ1-2, with D perhaps matching TRBD1 (5 bases). CDR1 and CDR2 (germline): MDHEN, SYDVKM. The CDR3 runs 13 residues. In DNA, the CDR3 is TGTGCCAGCGGTTTAGGGACTTCCTATGGCTACACCTTC. Translating it yields CASGLGTSYGYTF.

The chain uses TRBV6-2 or TRBV6-3 and TRBJ1-3; D is ambiguous. V was trimmed by 4 bases and J by 0 bases, leaving 7 bases between them. Germline V gene data show CDR1 as MNHEY and CDR2 as SVGEGT. This CDR3 spans 14 amino acids. CDR3 sequence reads: CASSLPDSGNTIYF. The CDR3 DNA follows: TGTGCCAGCAGTTTACCAGACTCTGGAAACACCATATATTTT.

The J gene is TRBJ1-2, the V gene TRBV5-1, with D unclear. The CDR3 has 12 residues. The V gene lost 6 bases and the J gene lost 7 bases, with 13 bases spanning the gap. Germline V gene lookup returns CDR1 SGHRS and CDR2 YFSETQ. The CDR3 DNA follows: TGCGCCAGCACGTCGGGGTTATTTGGCTACACCTTC. It encodes CASTSGLFGYTF.

The genes are TRBV5-1 and TRBJ1-4; possibly TRBD1 for D (6 bases). The CDR3 sequence is 14 residues long. Trimming shortened V by 5 bases and J by 5 bases, and 13 bases separated the two germline ends. CDR1 SGHRS and CDR2 YFSETQ come from the germline V gene. CDR3 in DNA: TGCGCCAGCAGGACAGGCCACGAAAATGAAAAACTGTTTTTT. This encodes CASRTGHENEKLFF.

The chain employs TRBV20-1 and TRBJ2-5; D is perhaps TRBD2 (7 bases). The germline V gene has CDR1 DFQATT and CDR2 SNEGSKA (reference sequence). The CDR3 runs 15 residues. V was shortened by 6 bases and J by 5 bases, with 22 bases between the two germline ends. CDR3 residues: CSALEGGASRETQYF. The CDR3 DNA sequence: TGCAGTGCCCTTGAGGGGGGGGCCTCCCGGGAGACCCAGTACTTC.

Only a few counts were recorded for this clonotype. The chain couples TRBV10-2 to TRBJ1-5; TRBD1 is a possible D gene (5 bases). Trimming took 7 bases from V and 1 from J, leaving 11 bases between them. The CDR3 contains 14 residues. Germline V gives CDR1 WSHSY, CDR2 SAAADI. CDR3 bases: TGCGCCAGCACCTTGACAGCGAGCAATCAGCCCCAGCATTTT. It specifies CASTLTASNQPQHF.

This clonotype has just a few counts. This chain connects TRBV7-8 to TRBJ2-7, with 9 bases that match TRBD1. This CDR3 has 13 residues. With V trimmed by 5 bases and J by 2 bases, 1 base remained unmatched. CDR1 SGHVS and CDR2 FQNEAQ come from the germline V gene. The CDR3 nucleotides are TGTGCCAGCAGCAGGGACAGGGCCTACGAGCAGTACGTC. This translates into CASSRDRAYEQYV.

This clonotype was counted between two and nine times. The V gene is TRBV29-1, the J gene TRBJ1-3; D unclear. V was pared by 4 bases and J by 3 bases, with 7 bases between. CDR1 is SQVTM and CDR2 is ANQGSEA in the germline V gene. This CDR3 is built from 12 residues. The CDR3: CSVVTSGNTIYF. CDR3 coding DNA: TGCAGCGTTGTGACCAGTGGAAACACCATATATTTT.

This clonotype was seen more than once but under ten times. V gene TRBV7-2 combines with J gene TRBJ2-2; 7 bases align to TRBD2. Per the germline V gene, CDR1 is SGHTA and CDR2 is FQGNSA. With V trimmed by 0 bases and J by 1 base, 8 bases remained unmatched. The CDR3 is made up of 18 amino acids. CDR3 sequence (DNA): TGTGCCAGCAGCTTAGCTTATCGTGCGGGGGTGAACACCGGGGAGCTGTTTTTT. Its protein product is CASSLAYRAGVNTGELFF.